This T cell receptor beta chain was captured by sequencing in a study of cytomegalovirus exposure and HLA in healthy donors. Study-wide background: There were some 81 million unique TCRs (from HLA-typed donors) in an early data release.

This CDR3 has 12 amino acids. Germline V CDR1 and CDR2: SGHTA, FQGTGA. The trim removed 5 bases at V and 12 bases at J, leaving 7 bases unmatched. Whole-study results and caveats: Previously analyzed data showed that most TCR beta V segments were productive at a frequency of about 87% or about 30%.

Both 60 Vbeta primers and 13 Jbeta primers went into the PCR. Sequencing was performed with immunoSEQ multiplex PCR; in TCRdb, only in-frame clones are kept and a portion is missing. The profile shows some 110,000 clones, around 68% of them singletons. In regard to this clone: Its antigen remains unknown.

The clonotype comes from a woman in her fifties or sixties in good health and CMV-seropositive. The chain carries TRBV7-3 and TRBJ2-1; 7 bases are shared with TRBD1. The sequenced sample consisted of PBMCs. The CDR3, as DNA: TGTGCCAGCAGCCCGGACAGGATTGGGCAGTTCTTC. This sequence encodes CASSPDRIGQFF.